The source of this T cell receptor beta chain is a study of blood T cells in healthy people across ages. Primers used in a second PCR of about 6 to 11 cycles were a sample-barcoded 5' primer and a J-beta primer mix. The authors tagged each cDNA molecule using a template-switch adaptor with 12 random nucleotides. MiXCR was run by TCRdb on the 5' RACE reads, yielding one entry per CDR3 protein. The sample yields more than 550,000 distinct CDR3 sequences, 22% seen once. CDR1 and CDR2 from the germline V gene are SQVTM and ANQGSEA. CDR3 length: 13 residues. The trim removed 4 bases at V and 0 bases at J, leaving 2 bases unmatched. This clonotype was observed a few times.

The sequence derives from a man in his 70s in good health. Sequencing was carried out using blood. The rearrangement links TRBV29-1 to TRBJ1-1, with 7 bases that match TRBD1. The DNA of the CDR3 is TGCAGCGTTGTTAGGGGGCTGAACACTGAAGCTTTCTTT. Protein product: CSVVRGLNTEAFF. Drawing the rest from reference TRBV29-1 and TRBJ1-1, the complete variable domain is SAVISQKPSRDICQRGTSLTIQCQVDSQVTMMFWYRQQPGQSLTLIATANQGSEATYESGFVIDKFPISRPNLTFSTLTVSNMSPEDSSIYLCSVVRGLNTEAFFGQGTRLTVV.